The 8 T cell receptor beta chains reported below all come from one sample, sequenced in a study of neurological immune-mediated disorders. MiXCR, run by TCRdb on the 5' RACE reads, gives a single entry per CDR3 protein. The sample includes under 45,000 distinct CDR3 sequences, 3% to 4% of them seen just once. Input material: PBMCs. Source of these receptors: a man aged 25-45 years with multiple sclerosis.

This clonotype occurred many times. V is TRBV7-2 and J is TRBJ2-7; a weak D match, TRBD1 (5 bases). V was shortened by 3 bases and J by 0 bases, with 12 bases between the two germline ends. Per the germline V gene, CDR1 is SGHTA and CDR2 is FQGNSA. CDR3 length: 15 residues. This CDR3 reads CASSLDTHSSYEQYF. The CDR3 region has the DNA TGTGCCAGCAGCTTGGACACCCACAGCTCCTACGAGCAGTACTTC.

This clonotype occurred many times. The J gene is TRBJ2-2, the V gene TRBV29-1; D is perhaps TRBD2 (5 bases). The V and J ends lost 1 base and 6 bases respectively, with 9 bases between them. The CDR3 runs to 13 residues. CDR1 is SQVTM and CDR2 is ANQGSEA in the germline V gene. The CDR3 here is CSVEVWGAGELFF. In DNA, the CDR3 is TGCAGCGTTGAAGTGTGGGGAGCCGGGGAGCTGTTTTTT.

At least ten counts were recorded for this clonotype. The chain couples TRBV20-1 to TRBJ1-2, with D possibly TRBD1 on 5 matching bases. Per germline, CDR1 DFQATT and CDR2 SNEGSKA (reference sequence). The V gene lost 1 base and the J gene lost 4 bases, with 16 bases spanning the gap. There are 15 residues in the CDR3. The CDR3 nucleotides read TGCAGTGCTAGAGTAGGGGCTCCCCTACCCTATGGCTACACCTTC. Protein: CSARVGAPLPYGYTF.

This clonotype has a count of ten or more. The gene calls are TRBV7-2 and TRBJ1-2; no firm D call. V was shortened by 0 bases and J by 0 bases, with 11 bases between the two germline ends. The CDR3 runs to 16 residues. Germline loops: CDR1 SGHTA, CDR2 FQGNSA. CDR3 sequence (DNA): TGTGCCAGCAGCTTAGCGCACGCAGCTTCTAACTATGGCTACACCTTC. It codes for CASSLAHAASNYGYTF. The complete variable domain, with remaining parts taken from reference TRBV7-2 and TRBJ1-2, reads GAGVSQSPSNKVTEKGKDVELRCDPISGHTALYWYRQSLGQGLEFLIYFQGNSAPDKSGLPSDRFSAERTGGSVSTLTIQRTQQEDSAVYLCASSLAHAASNYGYTFGSGTRLTVV.

The V and J genes are TRBV11-3 and TRBJ2-3; 11 nucleotides match TRBD1. The germline V gene encodes CDR1 SGHNT and CDR2 YENEEA. The CDR3 runs 15 residues. J gave up 5 bases and V 1 base, and 2 bases lay outside the gene matches. For the CDR3, the DNA is TGTGCCAGCAGCTTAGGGGGACAGGGGGGAGATACGCAGTATTTT. Protein product: CASSLGGQGGDTQYF.

A few counts support this clonotype. A read error may be the cause here, since a much bigger clone is one base away. This chain's CDR3 is CSASYSGKDPDTQYF. The CDR3 DNA reads TGCAGTGCTAGTTATTCGGGAAAGGATCCAGATACGCAGTATTTT. The V call is TRBV20-1, the J call TRBJ2-3; D perhaps matches TRBD2 (5 bases). This CDR3 has 15 residues. V shed 3 bases and J shed 4 bases, with 17 bases lying between them. The germline CDR1 and CDR2 sequences are DFQATT and SNEGSKA (reference sequence).

This clonotype was recorded many times. This sequence joins TRBV7-9 and TRBJ1-1, with D perhaps TRBD1 (5 bases). V was cut by 8 bases and J by 3 bases, with 7 bases left in between. Germline values: CDR1 SEHNR, CDR2 FQNEAQ (reference sequence). CDR3 length: 11 residues. CDR3 coding DNA: TGTGCCAGCGTGGGGGACACTGAAGCTTTCTTT. This encodes CASVGDTEAFF.

This clonotype showed up many times. The rearrangement uses TRBV4-3 and TRBJ1-6; D might be TRBD1 (6 bases). V lost 3 bases to trimming and J lost 8 bases, with 8 bases between them. This CDR3 contains 13 residues. The germline V gene encodes CDR1 LGHNA and CDR2 YSLEER. DNA for the CDR3: TGCGCCAGCAGCCACAAGGGGGATTCACCCCTCCACTTT. It is translated as CASSHKGDSPLHF.